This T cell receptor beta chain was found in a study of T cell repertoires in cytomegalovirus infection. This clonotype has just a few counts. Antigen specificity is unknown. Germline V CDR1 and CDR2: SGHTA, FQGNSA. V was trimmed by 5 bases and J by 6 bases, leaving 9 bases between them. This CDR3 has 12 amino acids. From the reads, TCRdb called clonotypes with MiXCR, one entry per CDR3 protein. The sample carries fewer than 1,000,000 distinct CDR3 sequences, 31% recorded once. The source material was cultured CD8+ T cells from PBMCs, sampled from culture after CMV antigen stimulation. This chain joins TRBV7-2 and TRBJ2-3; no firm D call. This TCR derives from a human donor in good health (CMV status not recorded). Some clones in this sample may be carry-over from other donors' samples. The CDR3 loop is CASSPMGDTQYF. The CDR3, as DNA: TGTGCCAGCAGCCCCATGGGCGATACGCAGTATTTT. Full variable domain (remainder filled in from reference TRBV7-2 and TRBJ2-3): GAGVSQSPSNKVTEKGKDVELRCDPISGHTALYWYRQSLGQGLEFLIYFQGNSAPDKSGLPSDRFSAERTGGSVSTLTIQRTQQEDSAVYLCASSPMGDTQYFGPGTRLTVL.